Below are 18 T cell receptor beta chains sequenced from a single sample in a study of cytomegalovirus exposure and HLA in healthy donors. 60 Vbeta and 13 Jbeta primers were used in PCR. Clones were read by immunoSEQ multiplex PCR, and TCRdb kept only the in-frame ones, dropping some. This table holds 100,000 to 150,000 clones, 74% found once. The specimen sequenced was PBMCs. The receptors originated from a woman in her forties or fifties in good health and CMV-seropositive.

The chain has TRBV7-2 and TRBJ1-6, with a weak D call TRBD1 (5 bases). V lost 5 bases, J lost 8 bases, and 13 bases lay in between. CDR3 size: 14 residues. CDR1 SGHTA and CDR2 FQGNSA come from the germline V gene. The CDR3 here is CASSLQGVDSPLHF. The DNA for the CDR3 is TGTGCCAGCAGCCTCCAGGGCGTTGATTCACCCCTCCACTTT.

This clone was seen only a few times. The chain joins TRBV12-5 to TRBJ2-2; 10 positions agree with TRBD1. Trimming took 0 bases from V and 6 from J; bases not matched to a gene: 4. The V gene's germline CDR1 is LGHNT and CDR2 FRNRAP. The CDR3 has 16 residues. CDR3 in DNA: TGTGCTAGTGGTTTGGTCGGGACAGGGGAGGCCGGGGAGCTGTTTTTT. It is translated as CASGLVGTGEAGELFF.

The genes are TRBV11-3 and TRBJ2-7; 7 nucleotides match TRBD2. Germline CDR1 is SGHNT and CDR2 is YENEEA. The CDR3 is 14 amino acids. Unmatched junction bases numbered 5, after V lost 4 bases and J lost 2 bases. CDR3: CASSSGGTAYEQYF. The CDR3 DNA reads TGTGCCAGCAGCTCCGGGGGGACCGCCTACGAGCAGTACTTC.

The chain joins TRBV7-9 to TRBJ1-5; D gene uncertain. Trimming took 1 base from V and 7 from J, leaving 8 bases between them. The CDR3 totals 13 residues. The germline CDR1 and CDR2 sequences are SEHNR and FQNEAQ (reference sequence). The CDR3 loop reads CASSLGREQPQHF. CDR3 nucleotide sequence: TGTGCCAGCAGCTTAGGTAGGGAGCAGCCCCAGCATTTT.

The chain joins TRBV5-1 to TRBJ1-1, with D uncertain. CDR1 and CDR2 (germline): SGHRS, YFSETQ. Trimming took off 2 bases at V and 0 bases at J, with 5 bases between the two ends. The CDR3 has 13 amino acids. The CDR3 sequence is CASSFAVNTEAFF. The CDR3 region has the DNA TGCGCCAGCAGCTTTGCAGTGAACACTGAAGCTTTCTTT.

This chain connects TRBV15 to TRBJ1-5; D not certain. Germline V gene lookup returns CDR1 LNHNV and CDR2 YYDKDF (reference sequence). Trimming cost V 1 base and J 5 bases, with 12 bases left between them. The CDR3 extends over 15 amino acids. The CDR3 loop is CATSRAWTPDQPQHF. The CDR3 bases are TGTGCCACCAGCAGAGCGTGGACTCCTGATCAGCCCCAGCATTTT.

The chain has TRBV11-2 and TRBJ1-4; D is unresolved. Trimming removed 5 bases from V and 8 bases from J, with 21 bases in between. Germline V gene sequence: CDR1 SGHAT, CDR2 FQNNGV. The CDR3 is 16 residues long. The CDR3 is CASSDSTSEGGEKLFF. In nucleotides, the CDR3 is TGTGCCAGCAGCGATAGTACATCCGAGGGTGGGGAAAAACTGTTTTTT.

V is TRBV13 and J is TRBJ1-2; 7 bases are shared with TRBD1. V dropped 0 bases and J dropped 7; count of bases not matched to a gene: 2. The CDR3 length is 13 residues. Looked up from germline, CDR1 is PRHDT and CDR2 is FYEKMQ (reference sequence). CDR3 nucleotides: TGTGCCAGCAGCTTAGGACAGGGGTCTGGCTACACCTTC. It specifies CASSLGQGSGYTF.

This clone was seen a single time. The chain links TRBV11-2 to TRBJ1-1; 9 bases are a match to TRBD1. This CDR3 is 15 amino acids long. V shed 4 bases and J 3 bases; nucleotides not matched to a gene: 6. The V gene's germline CDR1 is SGHAT and CDR2 FQNNGV. In nucleotides, the CDR3 is TGTGCCAGCAGCTACACATGGACAGGGGACACTGAAGCTTTCTTT. This codes for CASSYTWTGDTEAFF.

This chain uses TRBV29-1 with TRBJ1-2; D remains unclear. Per germline, CDR1 SQVTM and CDR2 ANQGSEA. The V and J ends lost 5 bases and 9 bases respectively, with 4 bases between them. This CDR3 comprises 8 residues. The CDR3 nucleotides read TGCAGCGTTACTCGCTACACCTTC. Translating it yields CSVTRYTF.

The V call is TRBV7-2, the J call TRBJ1-5; D possibly corresponds to TRBD1 (5 bases). The CDR3 consists of 14 residues. Germline V gives CDR1 SGHTA, CDR2 FQGNSA. The V end lost 2 bases, the J end lost 2 bases, and 7 bases lay between the germline ends. CDR3 in DNA: TGTGCCAGCAGCTTAATAGGGGGCAATCAGCCCCAGCATTTT. Amino acids: CASSLIGGNQPQHF.

Points on this clone: The junction departs from the called germline gene at one end, perhaps through a read error. The rearrangement joins TRBV7-7 to TRBJ1-3; D possibly corresponds to TRBD1 (5 bases). The CDR3 has 15 residues. Germline values: CDR1 SSHAT, CDR2 FNYEAQ (reference sequence). CDR3 sequence reads: CASSLAEGPGNTIYF. The CDR3 coding sequence is TGTGCTAGCAGCTTAGCGGAGGGACCTGGAAACACCATATATTTT. The whole variable domain, filled in from reference TRBV7-7 and TRBJ1-3, reads GAGVSQSPRYKVTKRGQDVTLRCDPISSHATLYWYQQALGQGPEFLTYFNYEAQPDKSGLPSDRFSAERPEGSISTLTIQRTEQRDSAMYRCASSLAEGPGNTIYFGEGSWLTVV.

This rearrangement joins TRBV5-4 to TRBJ2-7; 7 bases are a match to TRBD1. CDR1 is SGHNT and CDR2 is YYREEE in the germline V gene (reference sequence). The CDR3 is 17 amino acids. Losses at the gene ends were 0 bases for V and 1 base for J; bases not matched to a gene: 10. The CDR3 nucleotides are TGTGCCAGCAGCTTGGAGGCCCGCCCAGGGGGATCCTACGAGCAGTACTTC. Protein product: CASSLEARPGGSYEQYF. The full variable domain, completed using reference TRBV5-4 and TRBJ2-7, is ETGVTQSPTHLIKTRGQQVTLRCSSQSGHNTVSWYQQALGQGPQFIFQYYREEENGRGNFPPRFSGLQFPNYSSELNVNALELDDSALYLCASSLEARPGGSYEQYFGPGTRLTVT.

This clone was detected only a few times. V is TRBV4-2 and J is TRBJ1-3, with D unresolved. CDR3 length equals 16 residues. Per the germline V gene, CDR1 is LGHNA and CDR2 is YNFKEQ. The V end lost 0 bases, the J end lost 0 bases, and 9 bases lay between the germline ends. Here the CDR3 DNA reads TGTGCCAGCAGCCAAGAGAGAGAGAGCTCTGGAAACACCATATATTTT. It codes for CASSQERESSGNTIYF.

The rearrangement joins TRBV5-4 to TRBJ2-1; D uncertain. Germline V lookup: CDR1 SGHNT, CDR2 YYREEE (reference sequence). The CDR3 totals 15 residues. The V end lost 0 bases, the J end lost 2 bases, and 9 bases lay between the germline ends. The CDR3 bases are TGTGCCAGCAGCTTGGCAGGAAACCCCTACAATGAGCAGTTCTTC. Its protein product is CASSLAGNPYNEQFF.

The chain carries TRBV9 and TRBJ2-7; 7 bases are shared with TRBD1. CDR1 and CDR2 (germline): SGDLS, YYNGEE. V was pared by 4 bases and J by 3 bases, with 10 bases of the junction left unmatched. The CDR3 consists of 15 residues. CDR3 sequence reads: CASSLHWDSNYEQYF. The CDR3 DNA follows: TGTGCCAGCAGCCTACACTGGGACAGCAACTACGAGCAGTACTTC.

The chain joins TRBV11-3 to TRBJ2-5; D gene uncertain. The CDR3 contains 14 residues. Germline CDR1 and CDR2: SGHNT and YENEEA. Deletions cut 2 bases from V and 1 base from J, with 8 bases between. This CDR3 reads CASSLPPSQETQYF. CDR3 coding DNA: TGTGCCAGCAGCTTACCGCCTAGCCAAGAGACCCAGTACTTC.

There are a few counts of this clone. The CDR3 loop reads CASSYRQELSGNTIYF. The CDR3 DNA reads as TGTGCCAGCAGTTACCGGCAGGAACTCTCTGGAAACACCATATATTTT. The gene calls are TRBV6-5 and TRBJ1-3; D ambiguous. Between the trimmed V and J ends, which lost 2 bases and 0 bases, there was a span of 11 bases. This CDR3 is 16 amino acids long. Germline assignment: CDR1 MNHEY and CDR2 SVGAGI.